These 9 T cell receptor beta chains came from one sample sequenced in a study of cytomegalovirus exposure and HLA in healthy donors. The table came from immunoSEQ multiplex PCR; TCRdb's copy has only in-frame clones and leaves some out. The sample includes under 130,000 clones, 86% seen only once; the top ten take about 4%. Sequencing input: PBMCs. The receptor source for this set is a young woman in good health and CMV-seropositive.

The chain links TRBV27 to TRBJ2-7; D unclear. The V end was cut by 6 bases, the J end by 4 bases, with 19 bases between. Germline V gene sequence: CDR1 MNHEY, CDR2 SMNVEV (reference sequence). The CDR3 has 15 amino acids. The CDR3, as DNA: TGTGCCAGCAGGACCCACGGGTCTTTCGTTTACGAGCAGTACTTC. Its translation is CASRTHGSFVYEQYF.

The chain combines TRBV6-1 with TRBJ2-7; D uncertain. The CDR3 has 12 residues. Looked up from germline, CDR1 is MNHNS and CDR2 is SASEGT. Trimming took off 0 bases at V and 3 bases at J, with 3 bases between the two ends. Written as DNA, the CDR3 is TGTGCCAGCAGTGAAGCGAGCTACGAGCAGTACTTC. Translated, it gives CASSEASYEQYF.

The chain recombines TRBV19 with TRBJ1-5; D is unresolved. This CDR3 comprises 14 residues. V was pared by 10 bases and J by 10 bases, with 23 bases between. The germline V gene has CDR1 LNHDA and CDR2 SQIVND (reference sequence). The DNA for the CDR3 is TGTGCCACCCACGGAAGGAACAGATATCGTCCCCAGCATTTT. As protein: CATHGRNRYRPQHF.

The CDR3 loop is CSVEREVAFF. In DNA form, the CDR3 reads TGCAGCGTTGAGAGAGAGGTAGCTTTCTTT. The chain recombines TRBV29-1 with TRBJ1-1; no firm D call. The germline CDR1 and CDR2 sequences are SQVTM and ANQGSEA. V was cut by 3 bases and J by 10 bases, with 9 bases left in between. This CDR3 is built from 10 residues.

For this clone: Sequence at one end of the junction differs from germline and may be a read error. The rearrangement links TRBV5-6 to TRBJ2-7; a possible D gene is TRBD1 (5 bases). CDR1 is SGHDT, CDR2 YYEEEE, per germline. The CDR3 is 13 residues long. The CDR3 coding sequence is TGTGCCGGCAGCCAGGGTCGACTCTACGAGCAGTACTTC. As protein: CAGSQGRLYEQYF. The full variable domain, with the rest looked up from reference TRBV5-6 and TRBJ2-7, is DAGVTQSPTHLIKTRGQQVTLRCSPKSGHDTVSWYQQALGQGPQFIFQYYEEEERQRGNFPDRFSGHQFPNYSSELNVNALLLGDSALYLCAGSQGRLYEQYFGPGTRLTVT.

This clone has more than one count but fewer than ten. This chain uses TRBV4-2 with TRBJ2-3, with TRBD2 identical over 12 bases. The CDR3 length is 17 residues. After removal of 0 bases from V and 6 bases from J, the junction contained 7 bases not matched to a gene. Germline V gene data show CDR1 as LGHNA and CDR2 as YNFKEQ. The CDR3: CASSQDRALAGGDTQYF. The DNA of the CDR3 is TGTGCCAGCAGCCAAGATCGGGCTCTAGCGGGGGGGGATACGCAGTATTTT.

The chain has TRBV14 and TRBJ2-2, with 7 nucleotides matching TRBD1. The CDR3 runs 15 residues. Germline CDR1 and CDR2: SGHDN and FVKESK. The junction had 6 bases not matched to a gene; V was cut back by 3 bases and J by 5 bases. CDR3: CASSQRTGRTGELFF. CDR3 coding DNA: TGTGCCAGCAGCCAGCGGACAGGTAGAACCGGGGAGCTGTTTTTT.

The chain links TRBV28 to TRBJ1-2; no reliable D call. This CDR3 is built from 13 residues. CDR1 and CDR2 from the germline V gene are MDHEN and SYDVKM. V was trimmed by 3 bases and J by 5 bases, leaving 10 bases between them. The CDR3 nucleotides are TGTGCCAGCAGTTTTCCCCCTATATATGGCTACACCTTC. Its translation: CASSFPPIYGYTF.

The CDR3 DNA sequence: TGCAGCGTTGGTGACAGGGGGCTTTCTGAAGCTTTCTTT. Translating gives CSVGDRGLSEAFF. V is TRBV29-1 and J is TRBJ1-1, with TRBD1 identical over 10 bases. Unmatched junction bases numbered 5, after V lost 4 bases and J lost 6 bases. CDR1 is SQVTM and CDR2 is ANQGSEA in the germline V gene. The CDR3 covers 13 residues.